This T cell receptor beta chain was sequenced in a study of beta chain features in type 1 diabetes. Isolated RNA was reverse transcribed in full, so expressed TCRB transcripts were sequenced. The table came from immunoSEQ multiplex PCR; TCRdb's copy has only in-frame clones and leaves some out. There are roughly 700,000 clones in the sample; roughly 12% occur only once, and approximately 0.02% lies in the top ten. Only one heparinised blood draw was taken per donor, and its volume averaged about 120 mL. Purities in excess of 98% were seen in all sorted populations. General study findings and limits: Among patients, naive, central memory and Treg TCRB repertoires appeared more similar than among healthy donors. Patients with Type 1 diabetes showed moderately but significantly shorter TCRB CDR3s in all four CD4+ subsets. These data did not resolve whether HLA type affects TCRB rearrangement.

As for this clone: Antigen: not known.

V lost 0 bases to trimming and J lost 5 bases; unmatched junction nucleotides: 3. Germline V lookup: CDR1 SGDLS, CDR2 YYNGEE. The CDR3 is 15 residues long. The sequenced material came from naive CD4+ T cells from blood. The J gene is TRBJ1-4, the V gene TRBV9; TRBD1 matches at 8 bases. This clonotype originated in a man younger than 35 with type 1 diabetes. The CDR3 spells CASSVGDRGNEKLFF. The CDR3 region has the DNA TGTGCCAGCAGCGTAGGAGACAGGGGCAATGAAAAACTGTTTTTT. Variable domain in full (rest from reference TRBV9 and TRBJ1-4): DSGVTQTPKHLITATGQRVTLRCSPRSGDLSVYWYQQSLDQGLQFLIQYYNGEERAKGNILERFSAQQFPDLHSELNLSSLELGDSALYFCASSVGDRGNEKLFFGSGTQLSVL.